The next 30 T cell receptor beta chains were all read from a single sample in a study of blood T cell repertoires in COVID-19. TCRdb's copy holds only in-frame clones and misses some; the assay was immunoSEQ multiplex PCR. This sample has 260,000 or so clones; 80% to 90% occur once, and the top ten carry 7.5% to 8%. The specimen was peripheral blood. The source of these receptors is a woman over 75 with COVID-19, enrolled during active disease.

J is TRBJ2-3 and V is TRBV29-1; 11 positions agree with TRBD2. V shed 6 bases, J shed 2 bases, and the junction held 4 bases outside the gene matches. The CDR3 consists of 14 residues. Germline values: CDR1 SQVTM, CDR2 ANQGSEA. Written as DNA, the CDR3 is TGCAGCGTCGGGACTAGCGGACCCACAGATACGCAGTATTTT. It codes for CSVGTSGPTDTQYF.

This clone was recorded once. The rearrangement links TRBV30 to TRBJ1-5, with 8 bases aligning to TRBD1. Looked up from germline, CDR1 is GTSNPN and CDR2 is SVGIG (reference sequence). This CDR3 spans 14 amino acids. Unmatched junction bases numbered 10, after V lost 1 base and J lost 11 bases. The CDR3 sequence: CAWSGQGTRLAQHF. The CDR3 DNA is TGTGCCTGGAGTGGACAGGGGACAAGACTAGCCCAGCATTTT. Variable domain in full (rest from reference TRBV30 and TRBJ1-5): SQTIHQWPATLVQPVGSPLSLECTVEGTSNPNLYWYRQAAGRGLQLLFYSVGIGQISSEVPQNLSASRPQDRQFILSSKKLLLSDSGFYLCAWSGQGTRLAQHFGDGTRLSIL.

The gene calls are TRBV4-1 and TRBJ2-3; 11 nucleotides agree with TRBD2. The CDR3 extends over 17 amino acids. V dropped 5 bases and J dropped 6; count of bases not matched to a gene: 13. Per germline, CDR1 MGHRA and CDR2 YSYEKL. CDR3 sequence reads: CASSYPGTSGSSDTQYF. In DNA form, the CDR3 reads TGCGCCAGCAGCTACCCCGGGACTAGCGGATCCTCGGATACGCAGTATTTT.

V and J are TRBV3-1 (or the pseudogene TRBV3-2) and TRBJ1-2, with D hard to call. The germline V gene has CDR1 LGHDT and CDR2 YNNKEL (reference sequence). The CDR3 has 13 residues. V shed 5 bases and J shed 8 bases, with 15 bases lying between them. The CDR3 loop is CASSTREGRGYTF. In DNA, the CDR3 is TGTGCCAGCAGCACCCGGGAGGGCCGGGGCTACACCTTC.

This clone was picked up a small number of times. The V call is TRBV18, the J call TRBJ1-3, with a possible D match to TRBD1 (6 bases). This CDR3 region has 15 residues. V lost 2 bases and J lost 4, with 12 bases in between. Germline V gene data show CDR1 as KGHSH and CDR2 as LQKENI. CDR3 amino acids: CASSPGGASGNTIYF. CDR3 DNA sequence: TGTGCCAGCTCACCAGGGGGGGCATCAGGAAACACCATATATTTT.

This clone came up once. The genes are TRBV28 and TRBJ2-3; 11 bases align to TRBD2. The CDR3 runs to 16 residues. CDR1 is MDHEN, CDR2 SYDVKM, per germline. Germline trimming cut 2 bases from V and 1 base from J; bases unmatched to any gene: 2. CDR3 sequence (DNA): TGTGCCAGCAGTTTACCGGGACTAGCGGGCACAGATACGCAGTATTTT. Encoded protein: CASSLPGLAGTDTQYF.

As DNA, the CDR3 is TGCGCCAGCAGCCGTCGGACAGGGAGTAATGAAAAACTGTTTTTT. Amino acid sequence: CASSRRTGSNEKLFF. The chain links TRBV4-1 to TRBJ1-4, with 8 bases aligning to TRBD1. This CDR3 is 15 amino acids long. CDR1 is MGHRA and CDR2 is YSYEKL in the germline V gene. V gave up 4 bases and J gave up 4 bases; unmatched junction bases: 5.

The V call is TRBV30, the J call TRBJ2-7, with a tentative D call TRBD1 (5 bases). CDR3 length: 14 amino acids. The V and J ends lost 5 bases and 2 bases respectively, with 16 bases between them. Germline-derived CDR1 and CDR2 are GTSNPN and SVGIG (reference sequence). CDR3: CAWGARRVPYEQYF. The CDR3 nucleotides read TGTGCCTGGGGGGCCCGCAGGGTCCCCTACGAGCAGTACTTC.

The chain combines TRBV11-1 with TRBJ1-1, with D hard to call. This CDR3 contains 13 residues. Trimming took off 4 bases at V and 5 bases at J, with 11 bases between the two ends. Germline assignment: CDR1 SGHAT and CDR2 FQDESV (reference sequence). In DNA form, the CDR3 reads TGTGCCAGCAGCTCCCTAGGAGGAACTGAAGCTTTCTTT. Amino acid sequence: CASSSLGGTEAFF. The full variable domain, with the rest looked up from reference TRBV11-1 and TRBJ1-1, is EAEVAQSPRYKITEKSQAVAFWCDPISGHATLYWYRQILGQGPELLVQFQDESVVDDSQLPKDRFSAERLKGVDSTLKIQPAELGDSAMYLCASSSLGGTEAFFGQGTRLTVV.

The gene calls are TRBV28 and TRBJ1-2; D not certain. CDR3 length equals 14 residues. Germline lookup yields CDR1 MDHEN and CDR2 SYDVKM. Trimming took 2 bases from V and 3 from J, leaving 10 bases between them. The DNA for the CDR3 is TGTGCCAGCAGTTTAGTGGGAGCATACTATGGCTACACCTTC. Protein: CASSLVGAYYGYTF.

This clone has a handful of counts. CDR3 nucleotide sequence: TGTGCCAGCAGGGCGGGAGATACGCAGTATTTT. It encodes CASRAGDTQYF. V and J are TRBV7-2 and TRBJ2-3; tentative D call: TRBD2 (5 bases). V was shortened by 6 bases and J by 5 bases, with 6 bases between the two germline ends. CDR1 is SGHTA and CDR2 is FQGNSA in the germline V gene. This CDR3 spans 11 amino acids.

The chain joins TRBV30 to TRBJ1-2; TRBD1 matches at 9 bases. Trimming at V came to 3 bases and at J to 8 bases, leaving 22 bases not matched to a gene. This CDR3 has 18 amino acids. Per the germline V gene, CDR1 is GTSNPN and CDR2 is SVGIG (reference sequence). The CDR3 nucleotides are TGTGCCTGGAGGTTATCCGGGACAGGGTCCTGGGGATTGAGGGGCTACACCTTC. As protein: CAWRLSGTGSWGLRGYTF.

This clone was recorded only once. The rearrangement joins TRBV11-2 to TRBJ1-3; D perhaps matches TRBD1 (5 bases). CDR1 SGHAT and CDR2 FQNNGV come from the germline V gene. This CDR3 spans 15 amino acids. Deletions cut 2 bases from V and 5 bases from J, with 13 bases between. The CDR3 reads CASSLRDSDRNTIYF. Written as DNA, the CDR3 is TGTGCCAGCAGCTTAAGGGACTCCGACCGAAACACCATATATTTT.

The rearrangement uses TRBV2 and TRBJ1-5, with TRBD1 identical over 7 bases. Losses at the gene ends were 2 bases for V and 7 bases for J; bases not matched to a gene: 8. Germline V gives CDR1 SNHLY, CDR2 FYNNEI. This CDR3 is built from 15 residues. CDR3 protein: CASSERQGTGQPQHF. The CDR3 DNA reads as TGTGCCAGCAGTGAAAGACAGGGTACGGGGCAGCCCCAGCATTTT.

In DNA, the CDR3 is TGTGCCAGCAGTCCCGGGACACACTACAATGAGCAGTTCTTC. This codes for CASSPGTHYNEQFF. The rearrangement links TRBV27 to TRBJ2-1; D is possibly TRBD1 (6 bases). The CDR3 runs 14 residues. The ends were cut back, 5 bases at V and 3 bases at J, with 11 bases in the middle. CDR1 MNHEY and CDR2 SMNVEV come from the germline V gene (reference sequence).

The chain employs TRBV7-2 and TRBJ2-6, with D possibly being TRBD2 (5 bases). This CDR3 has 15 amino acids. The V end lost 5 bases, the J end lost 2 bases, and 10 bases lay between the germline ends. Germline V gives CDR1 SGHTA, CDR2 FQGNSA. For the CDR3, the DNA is TGTGCCAGCAGCCCGGACTCCCCTGGGGCCAACGTCCTGACTTTC. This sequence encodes CASSPDSPGANVLTF.

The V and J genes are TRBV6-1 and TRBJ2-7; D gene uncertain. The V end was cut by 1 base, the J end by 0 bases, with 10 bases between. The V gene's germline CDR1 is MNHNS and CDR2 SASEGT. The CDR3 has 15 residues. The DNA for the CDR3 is TGTGCCAGCAGTGAAGTCGGTAAATTCTCCTACGAGCAGTACTTC. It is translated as CASSEVGKFSYEQYF.

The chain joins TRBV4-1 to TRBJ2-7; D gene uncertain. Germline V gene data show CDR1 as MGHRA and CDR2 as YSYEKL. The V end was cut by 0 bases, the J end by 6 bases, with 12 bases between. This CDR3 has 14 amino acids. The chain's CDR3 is CASSQEGGRVEQYF. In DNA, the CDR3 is TGCGCCAGCAGCCAAGAAGGTGGGCGCGTCGAGCAGTACTTC.

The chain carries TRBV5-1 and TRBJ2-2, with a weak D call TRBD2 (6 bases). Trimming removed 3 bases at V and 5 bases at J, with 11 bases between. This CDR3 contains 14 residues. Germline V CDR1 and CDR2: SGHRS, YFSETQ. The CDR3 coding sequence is TGCGCCAGCAGCTCTGCAGGGAGGACCGGGGAGCTGTTTTTT. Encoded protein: CASSSAGRTGELFF.

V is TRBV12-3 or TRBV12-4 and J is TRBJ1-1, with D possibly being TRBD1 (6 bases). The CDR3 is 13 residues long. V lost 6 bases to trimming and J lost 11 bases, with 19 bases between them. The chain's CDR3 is CASSLRTGSGAFF. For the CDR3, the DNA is TGTGCCAGCAGCCTACGTACAGGGTCAGGGGCTTTCTTT.

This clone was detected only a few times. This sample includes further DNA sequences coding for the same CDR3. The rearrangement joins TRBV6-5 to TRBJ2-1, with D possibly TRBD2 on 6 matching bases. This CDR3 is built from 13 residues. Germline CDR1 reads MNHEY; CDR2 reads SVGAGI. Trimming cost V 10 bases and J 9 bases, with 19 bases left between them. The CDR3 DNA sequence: TGTGCCACCCTAAAGGCGGGGTCGGGTGAGCAGTTCTTC. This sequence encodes CATLKAGSGEQFF.

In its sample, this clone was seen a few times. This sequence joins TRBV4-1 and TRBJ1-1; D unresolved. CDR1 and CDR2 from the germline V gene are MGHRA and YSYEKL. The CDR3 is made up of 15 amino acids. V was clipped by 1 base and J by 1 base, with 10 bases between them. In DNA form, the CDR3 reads TGCGCCAGCAGCCAAGGGGGAGGGTGGAACACTGAAGCTTTCTTT. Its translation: CASSQGGGWNTEAFF.

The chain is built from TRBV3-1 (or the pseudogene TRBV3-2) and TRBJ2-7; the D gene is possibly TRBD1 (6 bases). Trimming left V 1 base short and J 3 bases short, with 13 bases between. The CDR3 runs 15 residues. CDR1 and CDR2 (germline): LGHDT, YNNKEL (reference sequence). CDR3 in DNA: TGTGCCAGCAGCCAAGGCGTGGGGGCCCTCTACGAGCAGTACTTC. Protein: CASSQGVGALYEQYF.

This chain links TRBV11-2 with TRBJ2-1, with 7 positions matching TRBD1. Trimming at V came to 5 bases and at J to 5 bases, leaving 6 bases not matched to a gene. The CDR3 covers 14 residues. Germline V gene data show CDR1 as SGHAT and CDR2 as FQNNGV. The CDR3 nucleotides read TGTGCCAGCAGCCTCGACAGGGTCAACAATGAGCAGTTCTTC. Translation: CASSLDRVNNEQFF.

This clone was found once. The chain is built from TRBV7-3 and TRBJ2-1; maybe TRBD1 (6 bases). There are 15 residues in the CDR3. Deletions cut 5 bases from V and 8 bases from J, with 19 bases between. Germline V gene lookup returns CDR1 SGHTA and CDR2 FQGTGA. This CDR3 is CASSPGVLSGDEQFF. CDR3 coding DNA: TGTGCCAGCAGCCCAGGGGTCTTGTCTGGCGATGAGCAGTTCTTC.

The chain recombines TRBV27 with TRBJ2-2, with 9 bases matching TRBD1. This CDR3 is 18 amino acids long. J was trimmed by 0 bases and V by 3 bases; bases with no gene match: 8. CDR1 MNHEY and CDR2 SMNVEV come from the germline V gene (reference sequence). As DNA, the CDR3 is TGTGCCAGCAGTTTCCTAAACTACAGGGGGCCGAACACCGGGGAGCTGTTTTTT. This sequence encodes CASSFLNYRGPNTGELFF.

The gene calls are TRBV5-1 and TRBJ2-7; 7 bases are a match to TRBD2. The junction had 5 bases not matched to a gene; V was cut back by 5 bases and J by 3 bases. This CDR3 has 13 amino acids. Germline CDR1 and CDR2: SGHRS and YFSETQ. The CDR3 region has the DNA TGCGCCAGCAGGGAGAGCGGGGACTACGAGCAGTACTTC. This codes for CASRESGDYEQYF.

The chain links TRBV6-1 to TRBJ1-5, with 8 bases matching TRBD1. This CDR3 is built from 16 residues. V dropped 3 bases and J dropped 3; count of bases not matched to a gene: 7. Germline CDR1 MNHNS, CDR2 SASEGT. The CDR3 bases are TGTGCCAGCAGTGACCCAGGCAGGGGGCTCAATCAGCCCCAGCATTTT. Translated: CASSDPGRGLNQPQHF.

CDR3 coding DNA: TGTGCCAGCAGCACCCCTAGCTCTGGAAACACCATATATTTT. It specifies CASSTPSSGNTIYF. The chain recombines TRBV5-4 with TRBJ1-3, with unresolved D. CDR1 and CDR2 from the germline V gene are SGHNT and YYREEE (reference sequence). V lost 4 bases, J lost 0 bases, and 8 bases lay in between. The CDR3 runs to 14 residues. The full variable domain, completed using reference TRBV5-4 and TRBJ1-3, is ETGVTQSPTHLIKTRGQQVTLRCSSQSGHNTVSWYQQALGQGPQFIFQYYREEENGRGNFPPRFSGLQFPNYSSELNVNALELDDSALYLCASSTPSSGNTIYFGEGSWLTVV.

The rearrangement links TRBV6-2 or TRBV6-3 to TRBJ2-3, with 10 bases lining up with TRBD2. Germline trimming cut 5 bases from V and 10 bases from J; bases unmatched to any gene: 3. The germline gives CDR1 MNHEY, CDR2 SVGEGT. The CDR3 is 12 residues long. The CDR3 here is CASSQGTSAQYF. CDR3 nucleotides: TGTGCCAGCAGTCAAGGGACTAGCGCGCAGTATTTT.